One sample yielded the 27 T cell receptor beta chains listed below, sequenced in a study of T cell responses to AZD1222 COVID-19 vaccine. Only in-frame clones appear in the TCRdb table, and some are missing; sequencing was by immunoSEQ multiplex PCR. The sample carries about 160,000 clones, about 93% recorded once. The source was peripheral blood, collected on day 0 of AZD1222 vaccination. Source of these receptors: an adult in good health.

This chain links TRBV7-8 with TRBJ1-5; weak D call: TRBD1 (5 bases). Germline lookup yields CDR1 SGHVS and CDR2 FQNEAQ. V was clipped by 5 bases and J by 5 bases, with 13 bases between them. The CDR3 extends over 14 amino acids. The CDR3: CASSQGTEYQPQHF. The DNA of the CDR3 is TGTGCCAGCAGCCAGGGTACGGAGTATCAGCCCCAGCATTTT.

This rearrangement joins TRBV3-1 (or the pseudogene TRBV3-2) to TRBJ2-2; weak D call: TRBD2 (5 bases). The length of the CDR3 is 15 residues. From germline, CDR1 is LGHDT and CDR2 YNNKEL (reference sequence). V was cut by 4 bases and J by 3 bases, with 12 bases left in between. The DNA for the CDR3 is TGTGCCAGCAGCCCACCCGGACTTGACACCGGGGAGCTGTTTTTT. Its translation is CASSPPGLDTGELFF.

This chain links TRBV6-5 with TRBJ1-6; 7 bases agree with TRBD1. V shed 6 bases, J shed 7 bases, and the junction held 6 bases outside the gene matches. This CDR3 is 14 amino acids long. The germline gives CDR1 MNHEY, CDR2 SVGAGI. The CDR3: CASSHDRANSPLHF. For the CDR3, the DNA is TGTGCCAGCAGCCACGACAGGGCGAATTCACCCCTCCACTTT.

The rearrangement joins TRBV27 to TRBJ2-3; 13 nucleotides agree with TRBD2. CDR1 is MNHEY and CDR2 is SMNVEV in the germline V gene (reference sequence). The CDR3 has 18 residues. V lost 3 bases, J lost 0 bases, and 6 bases stayed unmatched. The CDR3 spells CASSLWGGLAGSTDTQYF. The CDR3 region has the DNA TGTGCCAGCAGTTTGTGGGGGGGACTAGCGGGGAGCACAGATACGCAGTATTTT.

This chain connects TRBV15 to TRBJ1-2; D is possibly TRBD1 (6 bases). The CDR3 has 16 amino acids. The V end lost 0 bases, the J end lost 1 base, and 12 bases lay between the germline ends. CDR1 and CDR2 (germline): LNHNV, YYDKDF (reference sequence). Here the CDR3 DNA reads TGTGCCACCAGCAGAGAACTGGGACACATTAACTATGGCTACACCTTC. It is translated as CATSRELGHINYGYTF.

V and J are TRBV5-6 and TRBJ2-2; D remains ambiguous. V dropped 6 bases and J dropped 6 bases, with 12 bases sitting between them. The CDR3 has 13 amino acids. Germline V lookup: CDR1 SGHDT, CDR2 YYEEEE. The CDR3 spells CASTRPASGELFF. The CDR3 coding sequence is TGTGCCAGCACCCGGCCGGCGTCCGGGGAGCTGTTTTTT. The variable domain in full, completed from reference TRBV5-6 and TRBJ2-2, reads DAGVTQSPTHLIKTRGQQVTLRCSPKSGHDTVSWYQQALGQGPQFIFQYYEEEERQRGNFPDRFSGHQFPNYSSELNVNALLLGDSALYLCASTRPASGELFFGEGSRLTVL.

This clone has just one count. The chain is built from TRBV12-3 or TRBV12-4 and TRBJ1-1; D not resolved. The CDR3 length is 12 residues. V gave up 6 bases and J gave up 10 bases, with 15 bases separating them. This chain's CDR3 is CASSFDSVLAFF. The CDR3 nucleotides read TGTGCCAGCAGCTTCGATTCGGTGCTAGCTTTCTTT.

The chain links TRBV6-5 to TRBJ2-1; 10 nucleotides match TRBD2. The CDR3 extends over 15 amino acids. CDR1 and CDR2 (germline): MNHEY, SVGAGI. After removal of 6 bases from V and 6 bases from J, the junction contained 8 bases not matched to a gene. The DNA of the CDR3 is TGTGCCAGCAGGACAGGACTAGCGGAAAGCAATGAGCAGTTCTTC. Amino acid sequence: CASRTGLAESNEQFF.

The chain couples TRBV24-1 to TRBJ2-2; 8 positions match TRBD1. The CDR3 contains 14 residues. Germline-derived CDR1 and CDR2 are KGHDR and SFDVKD. After removal of 2 bases from V and 6 bases from J, the junction contained 1 base not matched to a gene. The CDR3, as DNA: TGTGCCACCAGTGATTCGGACAGGGCCGGGGAGCTGTTTTTT. It translates to CATSDSDRAGELFF.

The chain joins TRBV4-1 to TRBJ2-1; no definite D call. The V gene lost 5 bases and the J gene lost 2 bases, with 10 bases spanning the gap. Germline values: CDR1 MGHRA, CDR2 YSYEKL. CDR3 length: 14 residues. The CDR3 bases are TGCGCCAGCAGCTTTCTAGACCCCTACAATGAGCAGTTCTTC. Translation gives CASSFLDPYNEQFF.

This chain connects TRBV2 to TRBJ2-2; weak D call: TRBD2 (5 bases). The V end lost 4 bases, the J end lost 4 bases, and 10 bases lay between the germline ends. CDR1 is SNHLY and CDR2 is FYNNEI in the germline V gene. The CDR3 totals 14 residues. The CDR3 loop is CASSGTLITGELFF. CDR3 DNA sequence: TGTGCCAGCAGTGGGACTTTAATCACCGGGGAGCTGTTTTTT.

CDR3 nucleotide sequence: TGTGCCAGCAGTTTACCCCCTCTTAAGGAGCTGTTTTTT. The encoded protein is CASSLPPLKELFF. The chain has TRBV7-8 and TRBJ2-2; no clear D. CDR1 and CDR2 (germline): SGHVS, FQNEAQ. With 6 bases removed from V and 10 bases from J, the gap between germline ends came to 15 bases. This CDR3 has 13 amino acids. Drawing the rest from reference TRBV7-8 and TRBJ2-2, the complete variable domain is GAGVSQSPRYKVAKRGQDVALRCDPISGHVSLFWYQQALGQGPEFLTYFQNEAQLDKSGLPSDRFFAERPEGSVSTLKIQRTQQEDSAVYLCASSLPPLKELFFGEGSRLTVL.

V is TRBV5-1 and J is TRBJ2-3; D remains unclear. Per the germline V gene, CDR1 is SGHRS and CDR2 is YFSETQ. Trimming removed 9 bases from V and 2 bases from J, with 10 bases in between. There are 12 residues in the CDR3. The CDR3 nucleotides are TGCGCCACCAAATGGGTCACAGATACGCAGTATTTT. It specifies CATKWVTDTQYF.

J is TRBJ1-6 and V is TRBV6-5, with D possibly TRBD1 on 6 matching bases. The CDR3 has 15 amino acids. V lost 5 bases, J lost 8 bases, and 16 bases lay in between. CDR1 MNHEY and CDR2 SVGAGI come from the germline V gene. The CDR3 spells CASSPSTGRYSPLHF. In DNA form, the CDR3 reads TGTGCCAGCAGTCCATCGACAGGAAGGTATTCACCCCTCCACTTT.

The rearrangement joins TRBV12-3 or TRBV12-4 to TRBJ1-1; maybe TRBD1 (6 bases). Trimming shortened V by 7 bases and J by 10 bases, and 13 bases separated the two germline ends. The CDR3 is 11 residues long. CDR3 DNA: TGTGCCAGCACTTCCCTGACAGGAGCTTTCTTT. This sequence encodes CASTSLTGAFF.

V and J are TRBV3-1 (or the pseudogene TRBV3-2) and TRBJ2-3; D not certain. V was clipped by 1 base and J by 0 bases, with 11 bases between them. The CDR3 is 16 amino acids. Per germline, CDR1 LGHDT and CDR2 YNNKEL (reference sequence). The chain's CDR3 is CASSQAPPSSTDTQYF. DNA for the CDR3: TGTGCCAGCAGCCAAGCTCCTCCCTCGAGCACAGATACGCAGTATTTT.

This clone was detected once. This rearrangement joins TRBV24-1 to TRBJ1-4; 7 nucleotides line up with TRBD1. The CDR3 runs to 16 residues. Germline lookup yields CDR1 KGHDR and CDR2 SFDVKD. Trimming removed 4 bases from V and 7 bases from J; junction bases left unmatched: 11. CDR3 region: CATSDPNEGAGEKLFF. For the CDR3, the DNA is TGTGCCACCAGTGACCCAAACGAGGGGGCGGGTGAAAAACTGTTTTTT.

This clone was observed once. The chain combines TRBV5-1 with TRBJ1-1, with a possible D match to TRBD1 (5 bases). The germline gives CDR1 SGHRS, CDR2 YFSETQ. Trimming took 2 bases from V and 1 from J, leaving 9 bases between them. This CDR3 comprises 14 residues. As DNA, the CDR3 is TGCGCCAGCAGCTTCGACAGCCCGAACACTGAAGCTTTCTTT. It is translated as CASSFDSPNTEAFF.

J is TRBJ2-3 and V is TRBV7-6, with D possibly matching TRBD1 (5 bases). The V end was cut by 6 bases, the J end by 6 bases, with 10 bases between. This CDR3 has 12 amino acids. Germline assignment: CDR1 SGHVS and CDR2 FNYEAQ. CDR3 loop: CASSTGSDTQYF. The CDR3 nucleotides read TGTGCCAGCAGTACAGGCTCCGATACGCAGTATTTT.

The J gene is TRBJ2-5, the V gene TRBV2; TRBD2 is a possible D gene (6 bases). The germline gives CDR1 SNHLY, CDR2 FYNNEI. Between the trimmed V and J ends, which lost 6 bases and 2 bases, there was a span of 13 bases. The CDR3 extends over 14 amino acids. CDR3 residues: CASRVLEGQETQYF. In nucleotides, the CDR3 is TGTGCCAGCAGGGTATTGGAGGGACAAGAGACCCAGTACTTC.

This chain joins TRBV19 and TRBJ1-1, with 7 bases that match TRBD1. CDR3 length: 14 residues. Trimming cost V 6 bases and J 7 bases; bases outside gene matches: 11. Germline V gene lookup returns CDR1 LNHDA and CDR2 SQIVND (reference sequence). The CDR3 sequence: CASSSRDRVGEAFF. DNA for the CDR3: TGTGCCAGTAGCTCCCGGGACAGAGTAGGTGAAGCTTTCTTT. Complete variable domain (other parts from reference TRBV19 and TRBJ1-1): DGGITQSPKYLFRKEGQNVTLSCEQNLNHDAMYWYRQDPGQGLRLIYYSQIVNDFQKGDIAEGYSVSREKKESFPLTVTSAQKNPTAFYLCASSSRDRVGEAFFGQGTRLTVV.

The DNA for the CDR3 is TGTGCCAGCAGGGGGACAGGGGTTCCAGATACGCAGTATTTT. Protein: CASRGTGVPDTQYF. The chain links TRBV28 to TRBJ2-3; the match to TRBD1 covers 10 bases. CDR3 size: 14 residues. Germline-derived CDR1 and CDR2 are MDHEN and SYDVKM. V was pared by 6 bases and J by 4 bases, with 4 bases of the junction left unmatched.

This clone is a singleton in its sample. For the CDR3, the DNA is TGTGCCAGCAGCCAGGGGGGACAGGGGAGGAGCACCTTC. Residues: CASSQGGQGRSTF. This sequence joins TRBV14 and TRBJ1-2, with 10 positions matching TRBD1. The V and J ends lost 3 bases and 13 bases, in that order; junction bases with no gene match: 8. The CDR3 length is 13 residues. Germline V CDR1 and CDR2: SGHDN, FVKESK.

CDR3: CASSLASTNYGYTF. The CDR3 region has the DNA TGCGCCAGCAGCTTGGCGTCTACAAACTATGGCTACACCTTC. The chain uses TRBV5-1 and TRBJ1-2; D call uncertain. CDR1 and CDR2 (germline): SGHRS, YFSETQ. There are 14 residues in the CDR3. The V end was cut by 0 bases, the J end by 2 bases, with 8 bases between. Full variable domain (remainder filled in from reference TRBV5-1 and TRBJ1-2): KAGVTQTPRYLIKTRGQQVTLSCSPISGHRSVSWYQQTPGQGLQFLFEYFSETQRNKGNFPGRFSGRQFSNSRSEMNVSTLELGDSALYLCASSLASTNYGYTFGSGTRLTVV.

The V gene is TRBV18, the J gene TRBJ2-7; unclear D gene. Germline V lookup: CDR1 KGHSH, CDR2 LQKENI. V was trimmed by 2 bases and J by 4 bases, leaving 9 bases between them. The CDR3 runs 13 residues. The CDR3 reads CASSPNQGYEQYV. DNA of the CDR3: TGTGCCAGCTCACCAAATCAAGGATACGAGCAGTACGTC.

This clone has only one observation. The chain joins TRBV29-1 to TRBJ2-1; 11 positions agree with TRBD2. V shed 7 bases, J shed 9 bases, and the junction held 11 bases outside the gene matches. The CDR3 totals 14 residues. CDR1 SQVTM and CDR2 ANQGSEA come from the germline V gene. The CDR3 is CSAERLAGTPEQFF. In DNA form, the CDR3 reads TGCAGCGCCGAGAGACTAGCGGGAACGCCTGAGCAGTTCTTC.

The V gene is TRBV19, the J gene TRBJ1-5; D ambiguous. Trimming pared 3 bases from V and 3 bases from J, leaving 6 bases between. CDR1 LNHDA and CDR2 SQIVND come from the germline V gene (reference sequence). The CDR3 is 13 amino acids. The CDR3 DNA follows: TGTGCCAGTAGTATTGGATACAATCAGCCCCAGCATTTT. Amino acid sequence: CASSIGYNQPQHF.